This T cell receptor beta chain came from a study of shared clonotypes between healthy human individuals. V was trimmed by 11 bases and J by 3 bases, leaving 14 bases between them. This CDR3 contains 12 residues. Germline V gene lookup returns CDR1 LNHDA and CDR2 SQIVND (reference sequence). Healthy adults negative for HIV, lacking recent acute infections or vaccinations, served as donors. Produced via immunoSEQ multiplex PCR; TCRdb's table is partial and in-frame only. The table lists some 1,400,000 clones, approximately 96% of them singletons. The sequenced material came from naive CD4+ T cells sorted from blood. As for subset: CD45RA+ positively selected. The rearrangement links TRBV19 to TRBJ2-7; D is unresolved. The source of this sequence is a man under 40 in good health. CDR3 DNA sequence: TGTGCCGTCCGCGGTTATAACTACGAGCAGTACTTC. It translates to CAVRGYNYEQYF.